The 27 T cell receptor beta chains below were found in one sample sequenced in a study of early T cells in non-severe SARS-CoV-2 infection. TCRdb reprocessed the 5' RACE reads via MiXCR and lists one record per CDR3 protein. Of fewer than 40,000 distinct CDR3 sequences listed, around 7% were seen once; the top ten hold 2.5% to 3%. The sequenced material came from whole blood. The receptors come from an adult who was a healthcare worker with PCR-confirmed SARS-CoV-2 infection or an uninfected control (not recorded which).

This clonotype showed up many times. J is TRBJ2-7 and V is TRBV7-6; TRBD2 agrees at 9 bases. The germline V gene encodes CDR1 SGHVS and CDR2 FNYEAQ. CDR3 size: 16 residues. J was trimmed by 2 bases and V by 2 bases; bases with no gene match: 7. As DNA, the CDR3 is TGTGCCAGCAGCTTATTGCGAAGCGGGAGGACCTACGAGCAGTACTTC. It translates to CASSLLRSGRTYEQYF.

This clonotype showed up many times. CDR3 nucleotide sequence: TGTGCCAGCAGTTCGGGCGGGAGAAATGAGCAGTTCTTC. Translation: CASSSGGRNEQFF. The genes are TRBV6-5 and TRBJ2-1; the match to TRBD2 covers 7 bases. The CDR3 spans 13 residues. The junction had 4 bases not matched to a gene; V was cut back by 4 bases and J by 7 bases. Germline V gives CDR1 MNHEY, CDR2 SVGAGI.

V is TRBV7-9 and J is TRBJ1-2; unclear D gene. Germline CDR1 SEHNR, CDR2 FQNEAQ (reference sequence). V shed 2 bases and J shed 3 bases, with 7 bases lying between them. The CDR3 spans 13 residues. In DNA form, the CDR3 reads TGTGCCAGCAGCTTACGGGTTGACTATGGCTACACCTTC. Translating it yields CASSLRVDYGYTF.

This chain connects TRBV7-2 to TRBJ2-7; D not resolved. The CDR3 is 13 amino acids. Per the germline V gene, CDR1 is SGHTA and CDR2 is FQGNSA. Deletions cut 1 base from V and 5 bases from J, with 9 bases between. CDR3 sequence: CASSLVWGNEQYF. The DNA for the CDR3 is TGTGCCAGCAGCTTAGTTTGGGGTAACGAGCAGTACTTC.

V is TRBV27 and J is TRBJ2-7; possibly TRBD1 or TRBD2 for D (6 bases each). Deletions cut 6 bases from V and 0 bases from J, with 12 bases between. Germline V gene sequence: CDR1 MNHEY, CDR2 SMNVEV (reference sequence). This CDR3 comprises 14 residues. CDR3 in amino acids: CASSHRGLSYEQYF. CDR3 DNA sequence: TGTGCCAGCAGCCACCGGGGGCTCTCCTACGAGCAGTACTTC.

This clonotype was counted between two and nine times. This chain joins TRBV20-1 and TRBJ2-1, with D perhaps matching TRBD1 (5 bases). The CDR3 totals 14 residues. Trimming cost V 3 bases and J 4 bases, with 13 bases left between them. Germline assignment: CDR1 DFQATT and CDR2 SNEGSKA (reference sequence). In DNA, the CDR3 is TGCAGTGCTAGCGGGCGTAACAGGTACAATGAGCAGTTCTTC. Protein sequence: CSASGRNRYNEQFF.

By proportion, this clonotype is medium-sized. The chain carries TRBV7-2 and TRBJ2-1; 13 bases are shared with TRBD2. V gave up 3 bases and J gave up 5 bases; unmatched junction bases: 4. The CDR3 length is 16 residues. CDR1 is SGHTA, CDR2 FQGNSA, per germline. The CDR3 loop reads CASSLGGTSGNNEQFF. DNA for the CDR3: TGTGCCAGCAGCTTGGGGGGGACTAGCGGGAACAATGAGCAGTTCTTC. Complete variable domain (other parts from reference TRBV7-2 and TRBJ2-1): GAGVSQSPSNKVTEKGKDVELRCDPISGHTALYWYRQSLGQGLEFLIYFQGNSAPDKSGLPSDRFSAERTGGSVSTLTIQRTQQEDSAVYLCASSLGGTSGNNEQFFGPGTRLTVL.

This clonotype was observed a handful of times. A much bigger clone sits one base away, suggesting this may be a read error. The genes are TRBV7-6 and TRBJ2-1; D is undetermined. Germline V CDR1 and CDR2: SGHVS, FNYEAQ. V was shortened by 0 bases and J by 8 bases, with 14 bases between the two germline ends. The CDR3 is made up of 15 amino acids. CDR3 amino acids: CASSLALQEPDEQFF. Written as DNA, the CDR3 is TGTGCCAGCAGCTTAGCGCTCCAGGAGCCGGATGAGCAGTTCTTC.

This clonotype was seen repeatedly, ten times or more. V and J are TRBV2 and TRBJ2-7; the match to TRBD2 covers 11 bases. This CDR3 spans 14 amino acids. Germline V gene sequence: CDR1 SNHLY, CDR2 FYNNEI. After removal of 6 bases from V and 7 bases from J, the junction contained 8 bases not matched to a gene. The CDR3 coding sequence is TGTGCCAGCAGCAAGACTAGCGGGACCTTTGAGCAGTACTTC. Protein: CASSKTSGTFEQYF.

This clonotype was seen many times. V gene TRBV20-1 combines with J gene TRBJ1-4; 11 bases match TRBD1. Losses at the gene ends were 6 bases for V and 8 bases for J; bases not matched to a gene: 5. Looked up from germline, CDR1 is DFQATT and CDR2 is SNEGSKA (reference sequence). The CDR3 has 13 amino acids. The CDR3 coding sequence is TGCAGTGCCTCGGGACAGGGGGACGAAAAACTGTTTTTT. This translates into CSASGQGDEKLFF.

This clonotype has more than one count but fewer than ten. The rearrangement uses TRBV5-1 and TRBJ1-1; 9 bases are a match to TRBD1. Germline assignment: CDR1 SGHRS and CDR2 YFSETQ. V lost 0 bases and J lost 6; bases outside the gene matches: 3. The length of the CDR3 is 14 residues. As DNA, the CDR3 is TGCGCCAGCAGCTTGGGGGACAGGGCCTCTGAAGCTTTCTTT. Translating it yields CASSLGDRASEAFF. Full variable domain (missing parts from reference TRBV5-1 and TRBJ1-1): KAGVTQTPRYLIKTRGQQVTLSCSPISGHRSVSWYQQTPGQGLQFLFEYFSETQRNKGNFPGRFSGRQFSNSRSEMNVSTLELGDSALYLCASSLGDRASEAFFGQGTRLTVV.

This clonotype was observed many times. The rearrangement links TRBV7-9 to TRBJ2-5; D is possibly TRBD1 (5 bases). In germline, CDR1 is SEHNR, CDR2 FQNEAQ (reference sequence). The CDR3 loop spans 16 amino acids. V was trimmed by 5 bases and J by 1 base, leaving 17 bases between them. CDR3 nucleotides: TGTGCCAGCAGCCCCTCGGTTTTAGACAGCCAAGAGACCCAGTACTTC. Amino acid sequence: CASSPSVLDSQETQYF.

The table lists this clonotype with many counts. The rearrangement links TRBV6-1 to TRBJ2-1; no definite D call. The CDR3 is 13 amino acids. Germline V gene sequence: CDR1 MNHNS, CDR2 SASEGT. For the CDR3, the DNA is TGTACCACCCACCGGGCGTCCTACAATGAGCAGTTCTTC. Amino acid sequence: CTTHRASYNEQFF.

The rearrangement links TRBV2 to TRBJ2-7; 7 bases are shared with TRBD2. Trimming removed 5 bases from V and 3 bases from J; junction bases left unmatched: 7. The CDR3 covers 14 residues. Germline CDR1 and CDR2: SNHLY and FYNNEI. CDR3 residues: CASSPEASGYEQYF. As DNA, the CDR3 is TGTGCCAGCAGTCCAGAGGCTAGCGGCTACGAGCAGTACTTC.

This clonotype was seen at least ten times. V usage is TRBV30 and J usage is TRBJ1-5, with D perhaps matching TRBD1 (6 bases). Germline loops: CDR1 GTSNPN, CDR2 SVGIG (reference sequence). The CDR3 consists of 14 residues. V was shortened by 5 bases and J by 1 base, with 12 bases between the two germline ends. In DNA form, the CDR3 reads TGTGCCTGGGGGGGGGGCTTGAGCAATCAGCCCCAGCATTTT. Translated: CAWGGGLSNQPQHF.

This clonotype was observed many times. The V call is TRBV18, the J call TRBJ2-3; no definite D call. The CDR3 is made up of 12 amino acids. V was clipped by 3 bases and J by 2 bases, with 3 bases between them. CDR1 is KGHSH and CDR2 is LQKENI in the germline V gene. CDR3 DNA: TGTGCCAGCTCACCTAACACAGATACGCAGTATTTT. This translates into CASSPNTDTQYF.

This clonotype was recorded at least ten times. V is TRBV30 and J is TRBJ2-5; TRBD1 is a possible D gene (5 bases). The V end lost 1 base, the J end lost 5 bases, and 17 bases lay between the germline ends. The germline gives CDR1 GTSNPN, CDR2 SVGIG (reference sequence). The CDR3 has 15 residues. Here the CDR3 DNA reads TGTGCCTGGAGTGCCAACGACAGTCCCAGGGAGACCCAGTACTTC. This translates into CAWSANDSPRETQYF.

This clonotype has a handful of counts. CDR3 protein: CASSEGRGFSRGTEAFF. Written as DNA, the CDR3 is TGTGCCAGCAGTGAGGGCAGGGGATTTTCACGAGGCACTGAAGCTTTCTTT. The chain employs TRBV2 and TRBJ1-1; D possibly corresponds to TRBD1 (6 bases). Germline lookup yields CDR1 SNHLY and CDR2 FYNNEI. V gave up 3 bases and J gave up 4 bases, with 21 bases separating them. The CDR3 sequence is 17 residues long.

V gene TRBV7-2 combines with J gene TRBJ2-3; D tentatively reads TRBD1 or TRBD2 (5 bases each). CDR1 and CDR2 (germline): SGHTA, FQGNSA. There are 12 residues in the CDR3. The V end was cut by 6 bases, the J end by 8 bases, with 12 bases between. CDR3 sequence: CASSQGAGTQYF. DNA of the CDR3: TGTGCCAGCAGTCAAGGGGCGGGTACGCAGTATTTT.

This clonotype has a count of ten or more. The chain employs TRBV7-2 and TRBJ1-5; D is uncertain. The V end was cut by 1 base, the J end by 2 bases, with 15 bases between. This CDR3 spans 17 amino acids. Germline values: CDR1 SGHTA, CDR2 FQGNSA. CDR3: CASSLGLTEYGNQPQHF. The CDR3 DNA sequence: TGTGCCAGCAGCTTAGGGTTAACGGAGTATGGCAATCAGCCCCAGCATTTT.

This clonotype was recorded at least ten times. The chain has TRBV20-1 and TRBJ2-7, with 9 bases aligning to TRBD1. V lost 7 bases to trimming and J lost 6 bases; unmatched junction nucleotides: 4. The CDR3 spans 11 residues. The V gene's germline CDR1 is DFQATT and CDR2 SNEGSKA (reference sequence). In DNA form, the CDR3 reads TGCAGTGGAGACAGGGGGAGCGAGCAGTACTTC. Translating gives CSGDRGSEQYF.

This clonotype has at least ten counts. This chain uses TRBV6-5 with TRBJ1-2; tentatively, D is TRBD1 (5 bases). The CDR3 has 15 amino acids. Germline CDR1 reads MNHEY; CDR2 reads SVGAGI. V was pared by 4 bases and J by 5 bases, with 17 bases between. The CDR3 bases are TGTGCCAGCAGTTCCTTACTGGGGACGGATTATGGCTACACCTTC. This translates into CASSSLLGTDYGYTF.

This clonotype was seen at least ten times. This rearrangement joins TRBV6-5 to TRBJ1-6, with a possible D match to TRBD1 (6 bases). Germline V lookup: CDR1 MNHEY, CDR2 SVGAGI. Trimming stripped 2 bases from V and 10 bases from J, with 12 bases between. The CDR3 consists of 14 residues. CDR3 nucleotide sequence: TGTGCCAGCAGTTACCTACAGGGAGCCTCACCCCTCCACTTT. Protein product: CASSYLQGASPLHF.

At least ten counts were recorded for this clonotype. The rearrangement links TRBV28 to TRBJ1-3; no clear D gene. Looked up from germline, CDR1 is MDHEN and CDR2 is SYDVKM. V was trimmed by 6 bases and J by 0 bases, leaving 15 bases between them. This CDR3 is 16 amino acids long. CDR3 DNA: TGTGCCAGCAGCTACCCCCGAACGCGCTCTGGAAACACCATATATTTT. Its protein is CASSYPRTRSGNTIYF. The complete variable domain, with remaining parts taken from reference TRBV28 and TRBJ1-3, reads DVKVTQSSRYLVKRTGEKVFLECVQDMDHENMFWYRQDPGLGLRLIYFSYDVKMKEKGDIPEGYSVSREKKERFSLILESASTNQTSMYLCASSYPRTRSGNTIYFGEGSWLTVV.

Only a few counts were recorded for this clonotype. In nucleotides, the CDR3 is TGTGCCAGTAGTATTTCGGAGTGGACAGGAAGTGGCGGGGAGCTGTTTTTT. This encodes CASSISEWTGSGGELFF. V and J are TRBV19 and TRBJ2-2, with TRBD1 matching over 7 bases. The V gene end was trimmed by 3 bases and the J gene end by 7 bases; junction bases not matched to a gene: 14. The V gene's germline CDR1 is LNHDA and CDR2 SQIVND (reference sequence). The CDR3 runs 17 residues.

This clonotype has at least ten counts. The V gene is TRBV7-2, the J gene TRBJ2-1; D might be TRBD2 (8 bases). The germline V gene encodes CDR1 SGHTA and CDR2 FQGNSA. V shed 6 bases and J shed 0 bases, with 21 bases lying between them. This CDR3 spans 18 amino acids. CDR3 nucleotides: TGTGCCAGCAGAGGGGGCGGGAGGTCACTTAGCTCCTACAATGAGCAGTTCTTC. Translation gives CASRGGGRSLSSYNEQFF.

This clonotype was found a few times. The rearrangement links TRBV14 to TRBJ2-2; the match to TRBD1 covers 7 bases. The germline V gene encodes CDR1 SGHDN and CDR2 FVKESK. CDR3 size: 14 residues. Trimming cost V 4 bases and J 6 bases; bases outside gene matches: 5. CDR3 protein: CASSPTRGSGELFF. CDR3 in DNA: TGTGCCAGCAGCCCTACCAGGGGGTCCGGGGAGCTGTTTTTT.